This TCR beta chain was documented in a study of T-cell memory formation after mild COVID-19. Study conclusions and caveats: Mainly in CM and EM were contracting CD4+ clones; CD8+ were in EMRA. CD4+ bias marked clones expanding day 15 to 37, unlike balanced contracting clones. Whether second-wave clones peaking at day 37 were SARS-CoV-2 specific went unconfirmed.

Ten or more counts support this clonotype. Its antigen is still unknown. TCRdb re-called the 5' RACE reads with MiXCR, one entry per CDR3 protein. Counted here are roughly 250,000 distinct CDR3 sequences, about a sixth occurring once; the ten biggest clones make up 3% to 4.5%. The CDR3 has 15 amino acids. Trimming cost V 5 bases and J 1 base; bases outside gene matches: 5. The sample was PBMCs or a T cell subset sorted from them (not recorded which). The source is a man aged 18-30 years who had mild COVID-19 (a few samples of this study predate the infection). Cell type and time point are not known. J is TRBJ1-1 and V is TRBV12-3 or TRBV12-4; 9 bases align to TRBD1. CDR3 nucleotide sequence: TGTGCCAGCAGTCCCAGGACAGGGGCGAACACTGAAGCTTTCTTT. Translating it yields CASSPRTGANTEAFF.